The 3 T cell receptor beta chains below were found in one sample sequenced in a study of cytomegalovirus exposure and HLA in healthy donors. 13 Jbeta primers and 60 Vbeta primers were used for the PCR. Clones were read by immunoSEQ multiplex PCR, and TCRdb kept only the in-frame ones, dropping some. The sample lists 130,000 to 150,000 clones; roughly 80% were seen once. Sequenced input: PBMCs. The receptors originated from a man aged 30-40 years in good health and CMV-seropositive.

This clone was observed a handful of times. The gene calls are TRBV6-5 and TRBJ2-5; possible D gene TRBD1, 6 bases. CDR1 is MNHEY, CDR2 SVGAGI, per germline. The CDR3 spans 13 residues. V was shortened by 7 bases and J by 5 bases, with 14 bases between the two germline ends. DNA of the CDR3: TGTGCCAGCACCACAGGGTTTCGCGAGACCCAGTACTTC. Translation gives CASTTGFRETQYF.

This clone came up once. The DNA for the CDR3 is TGTGCCAGCACCCCTGCTTCGGTGGGGGCCAACGTCCTGACTTTC. Its translation is CASTPASVGANVLTF. V usage is TRBV28 and J usage is TRBJ2-6; D unclear. V was clipped by 7 bases and J by 4 bases, with 14 bases between them. This CDR3 has 15 residues. Per the germline V gene, CDR1 is MDHEN and CDR2 is SYDVKM.

This clone was counted once. This chain joins TRBV5-6 and TRBJ2-3; D call uncertain. The CDR3 length is 15 residues. V dropped 7 bases and J dropped 4 bases, with 19 bases sitting between them. Germline V gene lookup returns CDR1 SGHDT and CDR2 YYEEEE. The CDR3 here is CASVYLPSSADTQYF. CDR3 coding DNA: TGTGCCAGCGTCTACCTACCTTCGAGCGCAGATACGCAGTATTTT.